This TCR beta chain was obtained from a study of cytomegalovirus exposure and HLA in healthy donors. Study-wide results and caveats: The productive fraction for most TCR beta V segments was about 90% or about 30% in an earlier analysis.

Germline V gene sequence: CDR1 SQVTM, CDR2 ANQGSEA. The length of the CDR3 is 11 residues. Trimming left V 7 bases short and J 4 bases short, with 10 bases between. The PCR used 60 Vbeta and 13 Jbeta primers. This table comes from immunoSEQ multiplex PCR, and its TCRdb copy is limited to in-frame clones, with some not included. Its listing shows 100,000 to 150,000 clones. As for this clone: As yet, its antigen is unknown.

Sequencing was done on a sample of PBMCs. The TCR sequence derives from a man aged 25-45 years in good health and CMV-seronegative. The V gene is TRBV29-1, the J gene TRBJ1-1; a possible D gene is TRBD1 (5 bases). The CDR3 here is CSARDGTEAFF. The DNA of the CDR3 is TGCAGCGCCAGGGATGGCACTGAAGCTTTCTTT.